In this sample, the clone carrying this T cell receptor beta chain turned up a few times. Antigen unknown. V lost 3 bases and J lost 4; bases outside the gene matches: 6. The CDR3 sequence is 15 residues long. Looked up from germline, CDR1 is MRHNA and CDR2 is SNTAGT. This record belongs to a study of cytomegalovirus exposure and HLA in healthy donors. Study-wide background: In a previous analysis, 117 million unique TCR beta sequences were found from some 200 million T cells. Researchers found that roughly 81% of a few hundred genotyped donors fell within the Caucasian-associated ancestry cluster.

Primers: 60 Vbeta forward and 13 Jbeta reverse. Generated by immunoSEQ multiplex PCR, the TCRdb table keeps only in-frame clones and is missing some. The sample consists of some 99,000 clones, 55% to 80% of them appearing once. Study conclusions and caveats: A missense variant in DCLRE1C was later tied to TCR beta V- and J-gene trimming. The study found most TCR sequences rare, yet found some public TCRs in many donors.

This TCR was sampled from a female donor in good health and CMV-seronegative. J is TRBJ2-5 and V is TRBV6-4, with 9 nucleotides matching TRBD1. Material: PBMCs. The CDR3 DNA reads TGTGCCAGCAGTGAGACAGGGGGTTCGGGAGAGACCCAGTACTTC. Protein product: CASSETGGSGETQYF.